These 22 T cell receptor beta chains were all obtained from the same sample, sequenced in a study of blood T cell repertoires in COVID-19. Repertoires were generated with immunoSEQ multiplex PCR, while TCRdb's copy carries only in-frame clones and drops some. Here the sample spans a few hundred thousand clones, 70% to 90% being singletons. Sequencing was performed on PBMCs or T cells enriched from blood (not recorded which). The receptors come from a man aged 25-40 years who had recovered from COVID-19.

The chain links TRBV19 to TRBJ2-2; TRBD1 agrees at 8 bases. After removal of 5 bases from V and 0 bases from J, the junction contained 11 bases not matched to a gene. This CDR3 is 18 amino acids long. Germline V gives CDR1 LNHDA, CDR2 SQIVND (reference sequence). The CDR3 is CASSARQGRLANTGELFF. CDR3 DNA: TGTGCCAGTAGTGCCCGACAGGGGCGGCTCGCGAACACCGGGGAGCTGTTTTTT.

This chain uses TRBV5-1 with TRBJ2-7, with D possibly matching TRBD1 (5 bases). The V gene's germline CDR1 is SGHRS and CDR2 YFSETQ. This CDR3 is 14 amino acids long. With 1 base removed from V and 1 base from J, the gap between germline ends came to 9 bases. CDR3 sequence reads: CASSLSQGSYEQYF. The CDR3 bases are TGCGCCAGCAGCTTGTCCCAGGGATCCTACGAGCAGTACTTC.

The chain has TRBV5-8 and TRBJ1-1, with no clear D. From germline, CDR1 is SGHTS and CDR2 YDEGEE. V lost 3 bases, J lost 2 bases, and 14 bases lay in between. There are 15 residues in the CDR3. CDR3 in amino acids: CASSWREGFNTEAFF. The DNA of the CDR3 is TGTGCCAGCAGCTGGCGAGAGGGTTTCAACACTGAAGCTTTCTTT.

This clone was counted a single time. The V call is TRBV7-9, the J call TRBJ2-2; 8 bases fit TRBD1. The CDR3 is 19 residues long. The V and J ends lost 5 bases and 0 bases, in that order; junction bases with no gene match: 14. Germline CDR1 and CDR2: SEHNR and FQNEAQ (reference sequence). CDR3 in amino acids: CASSPGRDRYFSNTGELFF. CDR3 nucleotides: TGTGCCAGCAGCCCCGGCCGGGACAGGTACTTTTCGAACACCGGGGAGCTGTTTTTT. The full variable domain, rest sourced from reference TRBV7-9 and TRBJ2-2, is DTGVSQNPRHKITKRGQNVTFRCDPISEHNRLYWYRQTLGQGPEFLTYFQNEAQLEKSRLLSDRFSAERPKGSFSTLEIQRTEQGDSAMYLCASSPGRDRYFSNTGELFFGEGSRLTVL.

This clone has only one observation. The genes are TRBV18 and TRBJ1-2; 7 nucleotides align to TRBD1. The CDR3 contains 13 residues. Germline V gene lookup returns CDR1 KGHSH and CDR2 LQKENI. Trimming at V came to 1 base and at J to 10 bases, leaving 6 bases not matched to a gene. The CDR3 nucleotides are TGTGCCAGCTCACCACAGGGGGCGATGGACTACACCTTC. Encoded protein: CASSPQGAMDYTF.

The V and J genes are TRBV7-6 and TRBJ2-5; TRBD1 might be the D (6 bases). The ends were cut back, 4 bases at V and 5 bases at J, with 11 bases in the middle. In germline, CDR1 is SGHVS, CDR2 FNYEAQ. The CDR3 sequence is 13 residues long. DNA for the CDR3: TGTGCCAGCAGCTCAACAGGGTTGGAGACCCAGTACTTC. Its protein product is CASSSTGLETQYF.

The gene calls are TRBV7-2 and TRBJ1-5; TRBD1 might be the D (6 bases). Germline V lookup: CDR1 SGHTA, CDR2 FQGNSA. V lost 3 bases to trimming and J lost 4 bases, with 7 bases between them. The CDR3 is 13 residues long. The CDR3 DNA follows: TGTGCCAGCAGCTTGGGGGCAAATCAGCCCCAGCATTTT. Translation gives CASSLGANQPQHF.

This rearrangement joins TRBV18 to TRBJ1-1, with a weak D call TRBD1 (5 bases). Germline lookup yields CDR1 KGHSH and CDR2 LQKENI. The CDR3 has 13 residues. Deletions cut 2 bases from V and 7 bases from J, with 11 bases between. The DNA of the CDR3 is TGTGCCAGCTCACCAGGAACAGGCTATGAAGCTTTCTTT. Translated: CASSPGTGYEAFF.

V gene TRBV9 combines with J gene TRBJ1-1, with 8 nucleotides matching TRBD1. J lost 11 bases, V lost 6 bases, and 18 bases had no gene match. This CDR3 is 15 amino acids long. CDR1 is SGDLS and CDR2 is YYNGEE in the germline V gene. DNA for the CDR3: TGTGCCAGCACCGACGACCAGGGGGCCCAGGGGGTGGCTTTCTTT. Translated: CASTDDQGAQGVAFF.

This clone has only one observation. In nucleotides, the CDR3 is TGCGCCAGCAGCCAAGGGTTAGCGGAGCTTCACAATGAGCAGTTCTTC. It yields the protein CASSQGLAELHNEQFF. The rearrangement uses TRBV4-1 and TRBJ2-1; TRBD2 is a possible D gene (6 bases). CDR1 and CDR2 from the germline V gene are MGHRA and YSYEKL. The CDR3 runs to 16 residues. Trimming took 1 base from V and 5 from J, leaving 15 bases between them.

The rearrangement links TRBV9 to TRBJ2-2; D possibly corresponds to TRBD2 (5 bases). Trimming cost V 2 bases and J 4 bases, with 6 bases left between them. Germline assignment: CDR1 SGDLS and CDR2 YYNGEE. This CDR3 is 13 amino acids long. The CDR3 loop reads CASSVGLTGELFF. The CDR3, as DNA: TGTGCCAGCAGCGTTGGACTCACCGGGGAGCTGTTTTTT.

The rearrangement joins TRBV4-3 to TRBJ2-7; maybe TRBD2 (6 bases). This CDR3 has 14 residues. With 0 bases removed from V and 3 bases from J, the gap between germline ends came to 9 bases. CDR1 LGHNA and CDR2 YSLEER come from the germline V gene. The CDR3 loop is CASSQELSGYEQYF. The CDR3 DNA reads TGCGCCAGCAGCCAAGAGCTTAGCGGCTACGAGCAGTACTTC.

The chain couples TRBV5-6 to TRBJ2-3, with 15 bases lining up with TRBD2. CDR1 is SGHDT, CDR2 YYEEEE, per germline. This CDR3 region has 16 residues. Germline trimming cut 4 bases from V and 3 bases from J; bases unmatched to any gene: 3. Written as DNA, the CDR3 is TGTGCCAGCAGCCCGGGACTAGCGGGGGGAACAGATACGCAGTATTTT. Its protein is CASSPGLAGGTDTQYF.

The chain couples TRBV10-3 to TRBJ1-1, with a tentative D call TRBD1 (5 bases). Germline lookup yields CDR1 ENHRY and CDR2 SYGVKD. There are 12 residues in the CDR3. Deletions cut 6 bases from V and 6 bases from J, with 11 bases between. The CDR3 DNA reads TGTGCCATCAGGGGACTGGGGTCTGAAGCTTTCTTT. Its protein product is CAIRGLGSEAFF.

V is TRBV6-4 and J is TRBJ2-1; 12 bases match TRBD1. Germline assignment: CDR1 MRHNA and CDR2 SNTAGT. The ends lost 1 base at V and 6 bases at J; junction bases unmatched: 1. The CDR3 runs 15 residues. The CDR3 loop is CASSDWDRGRNEQFF. The DNA of the CDR3 is TGTGCCAGCAGTGACTGGGACAGGGGGCGCAATGAGCAGTTCTTC.

V usage is TRBV7-2 and J usage is TRBJ2-7; 12 positions agree with TRBD2. Unmatched junction bases numbered 5, after V lost 6 bases and J lost 5 bases. Germline loops: CDR1 SGHTA, CDR2 FQGNSA. The CDR3 has 14 residues. The DNA of the CDR3 is TGTGCCAGCAGTCTAGCGGGGGGGATCGACGAGCAGTACTTC. Protein: CASSLAGGIDEQYF.

The genes are TRBV12-5 and TRBJ1-2; no clear D gene. V lost 6 bases and J 3 bases, leaving 14 bases between the germline ends. Looked up from germline, CDR1 is LGHNT and CDR2 is FRNRAP. This CDR3 contains 14 residues. The CDR3 is CASGKPGRDYGYTF. The CDR3 DNA follows: TGTGCTAGTGGGAAACCGGGAAGGGACTATGGCTACACCTTC.

V usage is TRBV24-1 and J usage is TRBJ2-7; D is ambiguous. V was trimmed by 3 bases and J by 1 base, leaving 6 bases between them. Germline CDR1 is KGHDR and CDR2 is SFDVKD. The length of the CDR3 is 13 residues. CDR3 coding DNA: TGTGCCACCAGTGATCCCCAATCCTACGAGCAGTACTTC. Translated, it gives CATSDPQSYEQYF.

This rearrangement joins TRBV6-2 or TRBV6-3 to TRBJ2-7; TRBD2 aligns across 9 bases. Germline trimming cut 1 base from V and 4 bases from J; bases unmatched to any gene: 5. Germline values: CDR1 MNHEY, CDR2 SVGEGT. The CDR3 loop spans 15 amino acids. The CDR3 spells CASSYLASGAYEQYF. In DNA, the CDR3 is TGTGCCAGCAGTTACTTGGCTAGCGGGGCATACGAGCAGTACTTC.

V gene TRBV9 combines with J gene TRBJ2-1, with D possibly TRBD1 on 5 matching bases. The V gene's germline CDR1 is SGDLS and CDR2 YYNGEE. The CDR3 totals 13 residues. Trimming shortened V by 0 bases and J by 5 bases, and 6 bases separated the two germline ends. The CDR3 loop reads CASSVGQNNEQFF. CDR3 in DNA: TGTGCCAGCAGCGTAGGACAGAACAATGAGCAGTTCTTC. Variable domain in full (rest from reference TRBV9 and TRBJ2-1): DSGVTQTPKHLITATGQRVTLRCSPRSGDLSVYWYQQSLDQGLQFLIQYYNGEERAKGNILERFSAQQFPDLHSELNLSSLELGDSALYFCASSVGQNNEQFFGPGTRLTVL.

The chain recombines TRBV14 with TRBJ2-1; the match to TRBD1 covers 8 bases. The V gene's germline CDR1 is SGHDN and CDR2 FVKESK. V dropped 4 bases and J dropped 9; count of bases not matched to a gene: 14. CDR3 size: 16 residues. The CDR3 sequence is CASSPIPYRGSAEQFF. CDR3 nucleotide sequence: TGTGCCAGCAGCCCGATACCTTACAGGGGGTCTGCTGAGCAGTTCTTC.

This clone has more than one count but fewer than ten. The rearrangement links TRBV29-1 to TRBJ1-1; tentative D call: TRBD1 (5 bases). Per the germline V gene, CDR1 is SQVTM and CDR2 is ANQGSEA. V was trimmed by 3 bases and J by 8 bases, leaving 10 bases between them. This CDR3 has 11 residues. CDR3 DNA: TGCAGCGTTGACAGGGCCCGAGAAGCTTTCTTT. Its protein product is CSVDRAREAFF.